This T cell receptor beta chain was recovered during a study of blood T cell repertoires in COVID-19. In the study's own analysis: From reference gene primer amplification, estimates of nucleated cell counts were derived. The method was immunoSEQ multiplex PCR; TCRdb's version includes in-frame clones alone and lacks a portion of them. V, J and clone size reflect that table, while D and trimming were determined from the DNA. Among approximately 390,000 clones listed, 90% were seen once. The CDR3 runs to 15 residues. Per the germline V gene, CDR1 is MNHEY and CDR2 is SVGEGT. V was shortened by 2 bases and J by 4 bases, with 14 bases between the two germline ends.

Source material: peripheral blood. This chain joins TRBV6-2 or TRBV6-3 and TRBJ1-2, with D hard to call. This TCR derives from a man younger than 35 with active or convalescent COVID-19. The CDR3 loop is CASSYGTTGSYGYTF. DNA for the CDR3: TGTGCCAGCAGTTACGGCACAACGGGAAGCTATGGCTACACCTTC.